This entry concerns a single T cell receptor beta chain. What it binds is unknown. The source of the sample is a study of PD-1 blockade in classical Hodgkin lymphoma. Overall study results and limits: It was CD4+ TCR diversity, not CD8+, that rose significantly by C4D1.

The patients all showed relapse after autologous stem cell transplantation, while their brentuximab vedotin exposure varied. The patients, who had relapsed/refractory classical Hodgkin lymphoma, achieved best responses of complete response, partial response or progressive disease. TCRdb keeps only in-frame clones here, not all; method: immunoSEQ multiplex PCR. This table holds 25,000 to 35,000 clones, around 71% found once. CDR1 and CDR2 (germline): LNHNV, YYDKDF (reference sequence). The germline V and J ends were trimmed by 1 base and 1 base, with 17 bases remaining between them. CDR3 size: 17 residues.

The sequence was obtained from a human donor with classical Hodgkin lymphoma. This specimen was peripheral blood mononuclear cells (PBMCs), taken before the second cycle of nivolumab. This sequence joins TRBV15 and TRBJ2-7; D may be TRBD2 (5 bases). The CDR3 loop reads CATSRGPKGVMSYEQYF. Written as DNA, the CDR3 is TGTGCCACCAGCAGAGGCCCGAAGGGAGTCATGTCCTACGAGCAGTACTTC.